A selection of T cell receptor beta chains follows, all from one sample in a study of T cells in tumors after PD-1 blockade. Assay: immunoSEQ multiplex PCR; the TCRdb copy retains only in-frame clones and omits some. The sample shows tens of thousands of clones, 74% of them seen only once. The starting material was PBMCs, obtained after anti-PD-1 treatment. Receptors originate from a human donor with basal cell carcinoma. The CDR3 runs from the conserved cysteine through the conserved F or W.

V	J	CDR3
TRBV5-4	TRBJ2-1	CASSLTSGTYNEQFF
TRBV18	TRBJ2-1	CASSPGLESEQFF
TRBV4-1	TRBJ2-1	CASSQDRLAGASSYNEQFF
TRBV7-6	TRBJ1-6	CASSTTGSRNSPLHF
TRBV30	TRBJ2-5	CAGTVQETQYF
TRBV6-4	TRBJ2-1	CASSDAGQGFGGEQFF
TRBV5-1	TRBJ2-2	CASSLAAGGNGELFF
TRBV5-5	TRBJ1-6	CASSWANLDSPLHF
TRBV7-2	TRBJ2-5	CASGASGGGQETQYF
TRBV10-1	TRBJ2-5	CASATSGAQETQYF
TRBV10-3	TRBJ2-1	CASKPGFTYNEQFF
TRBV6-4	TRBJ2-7	CASSVEGQGPYEQYF
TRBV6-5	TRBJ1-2	CASSFADRVDGYTF
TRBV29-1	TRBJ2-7	CSVIRGRGEQYF
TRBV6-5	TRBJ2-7	CASSYRDTLGYEQYF
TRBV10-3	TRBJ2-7	CAIAGTGVYEQYF
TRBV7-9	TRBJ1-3	CASSFQRLSGNTIYF
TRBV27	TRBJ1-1	CASSFEGLTEAFF
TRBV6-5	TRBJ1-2	CASSYSSAADYGYTF
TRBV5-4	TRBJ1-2	CASSLKTTGTYGYTF